Presented here are 30 T cell receptor beta chains from one specimen sequenced in a study of control samples from healthy donors and cancer patients. Generated by immunoSEQ multiplex PCR, the TCRdb table keeps only in-frame clones and is missing some. The sample records hundreds of thousands of clones, about 80% being singletons. The sample consisted of PBMCs. The source is an older woman with lung cancer.

V is TRBV5-1 and J is TRBJ2-7; D is unclear. The CDR3 covers 13 residues. The V gene lost 5 bases and the J gene lost 3 bases, with 12 bases spanning the gap. CDR1 is SGHRS, CDR2 YFSETQ, per germline. CDR3 sequence: CASRLREYYEQYF. DNA for the CDR3: TGCGCCAGCAGATTAAGGGAATACTACGAGCAGTACTTC.

This rearrangement joins TRBV11-3 to TRBJ2-1, with a tentative D call TRBD2 (6 bases). Per germline, CDR1 SGHNT and CDR2 YENEEA. V was clipped by 0 bases and J by 0 bases, with 18 bases between them. The CDR3 runs to 19 residues. The CDR3 bases are TGTGCCAGCAGCTTAGAAGGTTCGGCTAGCGCCTACTCCTACAATGAGCAGTTCTTC. Its protein product is CASSLEGSASAYSYNEQFF.

The rearrangement links TRBV10-2 to TRBJ2-7; 7 bases line up with TRBD1. CDR1 is WSHSY and CDR2 is SAAADI in the germline V gene. With 6 bases clipped from V and 3 bases from J, the junction kept 5 bases outside the gene matches. The CDR3 runs to 13 residues. The CDR3 loop reads CASSRPGGYEQYF. The CDR3 bases are TGCGCCAGCAGCAGGCCAGGGGGCTACGAGCAGTACTTC.

The chain links TRBV10-3 to TRBJ1-3; possible D gene TRBD1, 5 bases. CDR3 length: 12 residues. V lost 11 bases, J lost 3 bases, and 11 bases lay in between. The germline V gene has CDR1 ENHRY and CDR2 SYGVKD. The CDR3 DNA follows: TGTGCCTCCGGGACTAGTGGAAACACCATATATTTT. It codes for CASGTSGNTIYF.

The chain uses TRBV19 and TRBJ1-6, with D unclear. Trimming stripped 2 bases from V and 3 bases from J, with 11 bases between. The CDR3 sequence is 16 residues long. Germline V gene data show CDR1 as LNHDA and CDR2 as SQIVND (reference sequence). CDR3 loop: CASSISWADYNSPLHF. The CDR3 DNA follows: TGTGCCAGTAGTATATCCTGGGCGGACTATAATTCACCCCTCCACTTT.

The rearrangement joins TRBV4-1 to TRBJ1-2; D gene ambiguous. V was trimmed by 1 base and J by 4 bases, leaving 10 bases between them. The CDR3 has 14 amino acids. In germline, CDR1 is MGHRA, CDR2 YSYEKL. CDR3 in amino acids: CASSQVGRTYGYTF. CDR3 DNA sequence: TGCGCCAGCAGCCAAGTCGGGCGGACCTATGGCTACACCTTC.

The chain has TRBV10-2 and TRBJ2-7; D might be TRBD2 (6 bases). The CDR3 loop spans 12 amino acids. V was clipped by 10 bases and J by 2 bases, with 12 bases between them. The V gene's germline CDR1 is WSHSY and CDR2 SAAADI. The CDR3 DNA follows: TGCGCCACCGCGGGACTGGCCTACGAGCAGTACTTC. The encoded protein is CATAGLAYEQYF.

The chain recombines TRBV5-1 with TRBJ1-5; TRBD1 agrees at 7 bases. Trimming took 0 bases from V and 4 from J; bases not matched to a gene: 1. The germline V gene has CDR1 SGHRS and CDR2 YFSETQ. This CDR3 region has 14 residues. The CDR3 DNA reads TGCGCCAGCAGCTTGGCAGGGGGGAATCAGCCCCAGCATTTT. It translates to CASSLAGGNQPQHF. Full variable domain (rest looked up from reference TRBV5-1 and TRBJ1-5): KAGVTQTPRYLIKTRGQQVTLSCSPISGHRSVSWYQQTPGQGLQFLFEYFSETQRNKGNFPGRFSGRQFSNSRSEMNVSTLELGDSALYLCASSLAGGNQPQHFGDGTRLSIL.

The rearrangement links TRBV28 to TRBJ1-2, with TRBD1 matching 8 bases. Germline CDR1 reads MDHEN; CDR2 reads SYDVKM. The CDR3 has 15 amino acids. V trimming: 5 bases; J trimming: 7 bases; junction bases outside the gene matches: 12. The CDR3 nucleotides are TGTGCCAGCAGTGCCCCCGGGACAGGCCCCAGTGGCTACACCTTC. Translation: CASSAPGTGPSGYTF.

V is TRBV3-1 (or the pseudogene TRBV3-2) and J is TRBJ1-2, with 8 bases lining up with TRBD1. This CDR3 region has 14 residues. The germline V gene has CDR1 LGHDT and CDR2 YNNKEL (reference sequence). The junction had 2 bases not matched to a gene; V was cut back by 4 bases and J by 1 base. As DNA, the CDR3 is TGTGCCAGCAGCCGGACAGGGATTAACTATGGCTACACCTTC. It is translated as CASSRTGINYGYTF.

This chain joins TRBV5-1 and TRBJ2-2, with 14 bases that match TRBD2. V was clipped by 4 bases and J by 1 base; unmatched bases: 6. Germline values: CDR1 SGHRS, CDR2 YFSETQ. The CDR3 loop spans 18 amino acids. CDR3 sequence (DNA): TGCGCCAGCAGCCCACGGACTAGCGGGAGGATGAACACCGGGGAGCTGTTTTTT. Protein sequence: CASSPRTSGRMNTGELFF. Full variable domain (remainder filled in from reference TRBV5-1 and TRBJ2-2): KAGVTQTPRYLIKTRGQQVTLSCSPISGHRSVSWYQQTPGQGLQFLFEYFSETQRNKGNFPGRFSGRQFSNSRSEMNVSTLELGDSALYLCASSPRTSGRMNTGELFFGEGSRLTVL.

CDR3 nucleotides: TGTGCCAGCAGCAACGGACAAGGTCCACAGCCCCAGCATTTT. It specifies CASSNGQGPQPQHF. V and J are TRBV5-5 and TRBJ1-5, with TRBD1 as a possible D gene (5 bases). Trimming pared 4 bases from V and 7 bases from J, leaving 15 bases between. This CDR3 has 14 amino acids. CDR1 is SGHKS, CDR2 YYEKEE, per germline (reference sequence).

This chain links TRBV7-2 with TRBJ2-3; 9 positions agree with TRBD2. This CDR3 is built from 16 residues. The ends lost 5 bases at V and 2 bases at J; junction bases unmatched: 8. Germline V gene lookup returns CDR1 SGHTA and CDR2 FQGNSA. For the CDR3, the DNA is TGTGCCAGCAGCCAGTTAGCGGGGGCCTTCACAGATACGCAGTATTTT. Its protein product is CASSQLAGAFTDTQYF.

This chain links TRBV19 with TRBJ1-4, with 7 nucleotides matching TRBD1. CDR1 LNHDA and CDR2 SQIVND come from the germline V gene (reference sequence). The V segment lost 4 bases and the J segment 7 bases; nucleotides outside the gene matches: 12. This CDR3 comprises 16 residues. DNA for the CDR3: TGTGCCAGTAGTACCTCACCGACAGGGACCCTTGAAAAACTGTTTTTT. It is translated as CASSTSPTGTLEKLFF.

A word on this clone: The same CDR3 also results from other DNA sequences found in this sample. This chain links TRBV19 with TRBJ1-6, with D possibly TRBD1 on 5 matching bases. Germline loops: CDR1 LNHDA, CDR2 SQIVND (reference sequence). The CDR3 has 13 residues. With 4 bases removed from V and 4 bases from J, the gap between germline ends came to 5 bases. For the CDR3, the DNA is TGTGCCAGTAGTACAGGGTATAATTCACCCCTCCACTTT. As protein: CASSTGYNSPLHF.

The J gene is TRBJ2-1, the V gene TRBV3-1 (or the pseudogene TRBV3-2); TRBD2 agrees at 15 bases. The ends lost 4 bases at V and 1 base at J; junction bases unmatched: 5. CDR3 size: 18 residues. CDR1 and CDR2 from the germline V gene are LGHDT and YNNKEL (reference sequence). In DNA, the CDR3 is TGTGCCAGCAGCCTAGCCGGGACTAGCGGGGGGTCCTACAATGAGCAGTTCTTC. This gives the protein CASSLAGTSGGSYNEQFF.

This chain joins TRBV3-1 (or the pseudogene TRBV3-2) and TRBJ1-6, with a weak D call TRBD1 (5 bases). The V end was cut by 5 bases, the J end by 7 bases, with 15 bases between. Per the germline V gene, CDR1 is LGHDT and CDR2 is YNNKEL (reference sequence). The CDR3 contains 15 residues. As DNA, the CDR3 is TGTGCCAGCAGCTCAGGCGGGGGTAAAAATTCACCCCTCCACTTT. Residues: CASSSGGGKNSPLHF.

The chain recombines TRBV7-6 with TRBJ2-5, with D uncertain. The germline V and J ends were trimmed by 3 bases and 2 bases, with 19 bases remaining between them. Germline CDR1 is SGHVS and CDR2 is FNYEAQ. The CDR3 contains 17 residues. Here the CDR3 reads CASSLSVQVRIQETQYF. Written as DNA, the CDR3 is TGTGCCAGCAGCTTGAGCGTACAAGTAAGAATACAAGAGACCCAGTACTTC.

The chain has TRBV5-1 and TRBJ2-5, with D tentatively TRBD2 (5 bases). V was shortened by 1 base and J by 2 bases, with 9 bases between the two germline ends. Germline V CDR1 and CDR2: SGHRS, YFSETQ. The CDR3 is 14 residues long. The CDR3 sequence is CASSLYRDQETQYF. CDR3 nucleotides: TGCGCCAGCAGCTTGTACCGGGATCAAGAGACCCAGTACTTC.

V usage is TRBV3-1 (or the pseudogene TRBV3-2) and J usage is TRBJ2-7; no firm D call. The V gene's germline CDR1 is LGHDT and CDR2 YNNKEL (reference sequence). CDR3 size: 13 residues. The germline V and J ends were trimmed by 1 base and 7 bases, with 11 bases remaining between them. The CDR3 loop is CASSQGTALEQYF. The CDR3 DNA is TGTGCCAGCAGCCAAGGCACGGCGTTGGAGCAGTACTTC.

The chain joins TRBV28 to TRBJ2-3, with TRBD2 matching over 13 bases. Trimming took 3 bases from V and 7 from J; bases not matched to a gene: 4. CDR3 length: 15 amino acids. Germline V gene data show CDR1 as MDHEN and CDR2 as SYDVKM. The CDR3 sequence is CASSFRTSGSNTQYF. The CDR3 DNA reads as TGTGCCAGCAGTTTTCGGACTAGCGGGAGTAATACGCAGTATTTT. The whole variable domain, remainder taken from reference TRBV28 and TRBJ2-3, is DVKVTQSSRYLVKRTGEKVFLECVQDMDHENMFWYRQDPGLGLRLIYFSYDVKMKEKGDIPEGYSVSREKKERFSLILESASTNQTSMYLCASSFRTSGSNTQYFGPGTRLTVL.

The V gene is TRBV2, the J gene TRBJ2-2; TRBD1 is a possible D gene (5 bases). Germline V gene data show CDR1 as SNHLY and CDR2 as FYNNEI. CDR3 length: 13 amino acids. V was pared by 7 bases and J by 0 bases, with 6 bases between. The CDR3 DNA reads as TGTGCCAGCACGACAGCGAACACCGGGGAGCTGTTTTTT. It is translated as CASTTANTGELFF.

The V gene is TRBV21-1, the J gene TRBJ2-1; no DNA check was done on the table's D call, TRBD1. TRBV21-1 counts as a pseudogene. The length of the CDR3 is 10 residues. CDR3 protein: CASGPYEQFF. The CDR3 region has the DNA TGTGCCAGCGGGCCGTATGAGCAGTTCTTC.

The chain is built from TRBV5-1 and TRBJ1-5; D possibly corresponds to TRBD1 (5 bases). V shed 4 bases and J shed 4 bases, with 15 bases lying between them. The CDR3 is 15 amino acids. CDR1 and CDR2 from the germline V gene are SGHRS and YFSETQ. CDR3 residues: CASSPGGTPNQPQHF. The DNA for the CDR3 is TGCGCCAGCAGCCCGGGGGGGACCCCTAATCAGCCCCAGCATTTT.

This sequence joins TRBV2 and TRBJ1-1; no clear D gene. The CDR3 covers 11 residues. Germline V gene lookup returns CDR1 SNHLY and CDR2 FYNNEI. V lost 7 bases, J lost 4 bases, and 7 bases lay in between. DNA for the CDR3: TGTGCCAGCACTGGGAGCACTGAAGCTTTCTTT. Amino acid sequence: CASTGSTEAFF. The full variable domain, rest sourced from reference TRBV2 and TRBJ1-1, is EPEVTQTPSHQVTQMGQEVILRCVPISNHLYFYWYRQILGQKVEFLVSFYNNEISEKSEIFDDQFSVERPDGSNFTLKIRSTKLEDSAMYFCASTGSTEAFFGQGTRLTVV.

The CDR3 protein is CASRLSSVYSNQPQHF. The CDR3 nucleotides are TGTGCCAGCAGACTTTCGTCGGTCTATAGCAATCAGCCCCAGCATTTT. The chain carries TRBV27 and TRBJ1-5, with D unclear. Per germline, CDR1 MNHEY and CDR2 SMNVEV (reference sequence). This CDR3 region has 16 residues. V was cut by 6 bases and J by 0 bases, with 15 bases left in between.

V is TRBV18 and J is TRBJ2-7; D uncertain. The CDR3 runs to 11 residues. Looked up from germline, CDR1 is KGHSH and CDR2 is LQKENI. Trimming removed 1 base from V and 5 bases from J, with 3 bases in between. CDR3 region: CASSPLDEQYF. CDR3 DNA: TGTGCCAGCTCACCACTGGACGAGCAGTACTTC. The variable domain in full, completed from reference TRBV18 and TRBJ2-7, reads NAGVMQNPRHLVRRRGQEARLRCSPMKGHSHVYWYRQLPEEGLKFMVYLQKENIIDESGMPKERFSAEFPKEGPSILRIQQVVRGDSAAYFCASSPLDEQYFGPGTRLTVT.

CDR3 loop: CASSSGVGSYNSPLHF. For the CDR3, the DNA is TGTGCCAGCAGCTCAGGGGTGGGCTCCTATAATTCACCCCTCCACTTT. V usage is TRBV5-6 and J usage is TRBJ1-6; perhaps TRBD1 as D (6 bases). The CDR3 covers 16 residues. The V gene lost 3 bases and the J gene lost 0 bases, with 10 bases spanning the gap. The germline CDR1 and CDR2 sequences are SGHDT and YYEEEE.

The V and J genes are TRBV6-5 and TRBJ1-5; D might be TRBD1 (6 bases). Germline assignment: CDR1 MNHEY and CDR2 SVGAGI. The V and J ends lost 0 bases and 7 bases respectively, with 13 bases between them. The CDR3 extends over 15 amino acids. CDR3 in amino acids: CASSYSYREGQPQHF. The CDR3 DNA reads TGTGCCAGCAGTTACTCGTACAGGGAAGGGCAGCCCCAGCATTTT.

The CDR3 loop reads CASSREREVSGETQYF. The CDR3 region has the DNA TGTGCCAGCAGCCGGGAGCGGGAGGTTTCTGGCGAGACCCAGTACTTC. V gene TRBV5-4 combines with J gene TRBJ2-5, with 9 bases that match TRBD2. CDR3 length: 16 amino acids. Germline lookup yields CDR1 SGHNT and CDR2 YYREEE (reference sequence). V gave up 4 bases and J gave up 5 bases; unmatched junction bases: 12.